This T cell receptor (beta chain) is drawn from a study of blood T cell repertoires in COVID-19. At the level of the study: Italy, Spain and the United States were the sources of the convalescent and acute COVID-19 samples.

V lost 4 bases, J lost 4 bases, and 14 bases stayed unmatched. CDR3 length: 17 residues. Germline values: CDR1 SGHRS, CDR2 YFSETQ. The table came from immunoSEQ multiplex PCR; TCRdb's copy has only in-frame clones and leaves some out. The table includes 110,000 or so clones, roughly 80% detected once. The V gene is TRBV5-1, the J gene TRBJ1-3, with 7 positions matching TRBD1. Material: peripheral blood. The clonotype was recovered from a man between 65 and 85 years old with acute or convalescent COVID-19. The CDR3 sequence: CASSQTPDRASGNTIYF. The CDR3 region has the DNA TGCGCCAGCAGCCAGACGCCCGACAGGGCCTCCGGAAACACCATATATTTT.